The rows below give T cell receptor beta chains drawn from one sample of a study of T cells in Graves' hyperthyroidism and ophthalmopathy. TCRdb re-called the multiplex PCR reads through MiXCR, storing one row per CDR3 protein. The sample lists over 250,000 distinct CDR3 sequences; roughly an eighth were seen once. Sequenced: blood. The origin of the receptors is a woman aged 40 to 50 with Graves' ophthalmopathy. Both conserved end residues are part of each CDR3. A D gene is named only where the DNA matches it firmly. Clone sizes are given selectively: once, few, many, or a class where the clone is expanded.

size: few; D: TRBD2; V: TRBV6-1; J: TRBJ2-3; DNA: TGTGCCAGCAGTGAAGAGGGAGCGGGGAGCAAGAATACGCAGTATTTT; CDR3: CASSEEGAGSKNTQYF
size: -; D: TRBD1; V: TRBV5-6; J: TRBJ2-7; DNA: TGTGCCAGCACCTTGTGGGGGCGCCGGGACAGGGTCTACGAGCAGTACTTC; CDR3: CASTLWGRRDRVYEQYF
size: -; D: -; V: TRBV20-1; J: TRBJ2-5; DNA: TGCAGTGCCAAGGGGGGCTCCGGGACCCAGTACTTC; CDR3: CSAKGGSGTQYF
size: -; D: -; V: TRBV2; J: TRBJ2-5; DNA: TGTGCCAGCAGCCGGGACCGACCCACAGAGACCCAGTACTTC; CDR3: CASSRDRPTETQYF
size: -; D: -; V: TRBV29-1; J: TRBJ1-6; DNA: TGCAGCGTTGAAGAAAACCCAAATTCACCCCTCCACTTT; CDR3: CSVEENPNSPLHF
size: many; D: -; V: TRBV24-1; J: TRBJ2-7; DNA: TGTGCCACCAGTTCGTCCCTTCACGACAGATCCTACGAGCAGTACTTC; CDR3: CATSSSLHDRSYEQYF
size: many; D: -; V: TRBV28; J: TRBJ1-2; DNA: TGTGCCAGCTCGACACGACCCAAGGGCTACACCTTC; CDR3: CASSTRPKGYTF
size: many; D: -; V: TRBV20-1; J: TRBJ2-3; DNA: TGCAGTGTAGAGAGGGCCACAGATACGCAGTATTTT; CDR3: CSVERATDTQYF
size: -; D: TRBD1; V: TRBV7-2; J: TRBJ2-1; DNA: TGTGCCAGCAGCTTAACTCCCAGGGGGCGATCCTACAATGAGCAGTTCTTC; CDR3: CASSLTPRGRSYNEQFF
size: -; D: -; V: TRBV12-3/TRBV12-4; J: TRBJ1-5; DNA: TGTGCCAGCAGTCGGAACAGGGTCCCGGGGATTCAGCCCCAGCATTTT; CDR3: CASSRNRVPGIQPQHF
size: -; D: -; V: TRBV7-9; J: TRBJ2-2; DNA: TGTGCCAGCAGCTCCTCCGGGACACAATTGTTAACCGGGGAGCTGTTTTTT; CDR3: CASSSSGTQLLTGELFF
size: many; D: TRBD1; V: TRBV7-9; J: TRBJ1-1; DNA: TGTGCCAGCAGCCATTCGGGACAGGAAGCTTTCTTT; CDR3: CASSHSGQEAFF
size: many; D: TRBD2; V: TRBV27; J: TRBJ2-3; DNA: TGTGCCAGCAGGACTCCCCGACTAGCGGGGTTACGAGATACGCAGTATTTT; CDR3: CASRTPRLAGLRDTQYF
size: -; D: -; V: TRBV15; J: TRBJ1-3; DNA: TGTGCCACCAGCCCGAGCAGTTCTGGAAACACCATATATTTT; CDR3: CATSPSSSGNTIYF
size: -; D: -; V: TRBV11-2; J: TRBJ2-6; DNA: TGTGCCAGCAGCAGGGTTACGTTCGGGGCCAACGTCCTGACTTTC; CDR3: CASSRVTFGANVLTF
size: -; D: -; V: TRBV20-1; J: TRBJ2-1; DNA: TGCAGTGCTTCGGACATCTCCTACAATGAGCAGTTCTTC; CDR3: CSASDISYNEQFF
size: many; D: TRBD1; V: TRBV28; J: TRBJ2-4; DNA: TGTGCCAGCAGTCCGGGACAGGGTCTACTAGCCAAAAACATTCAGTACTTC; CDR3: CASSPGQGLLAKNIQYF
size: many; D: TRBD2; V: TRBV19; J: TRBJ2-2; DNA: TGTGCCAGTAGTCGAGAAGCGGCGGGAGGGCGAACCGGGGAGCTGTTTTTT; CDR3: CASSREAAGGRTGELFF
size: many; D: TRBD1; V: TRBV7-2; J: TRBJ2-2; DNA: TGTGCCAGCAGCATAATTGCAGGGGGCACCGGGGAGCTGTTTTTT; CDR3: CASSIIAGGTGELFF
size: few; D: TRBD1; V: TRBV2; J: TRBJ1-1; DNA: TGTGCCAGCACCAAAGTCCCGGGACAGGGAGGCACTGAAGCTTTCTTT; CDR3: CASTKVPGQGGTEAFF
size: many; D: -; V: TRBV12-3/TRBV12-4; J: TRBJ2-2; DNA: TGTGCCAGCACCCCGGCGAACAGGGCAAACACCGGGGAGCTGTTTTTT; CDR3: CASTPANRANTGELFF
size: many; D: -; V: TRBV11-2; J: TRBJ2-5; DNA: TGTGCCAGCAGCTTAACCAGGGGTCAAGAGACCCAGTACTTC; CDR3: CASSLTRGQETQYF
size: -; D: TRBD1; V: TRBV5-8; J: TRBJ1-1; DNA: TGTGCCAGCAGCTGGGGACAGGGGAGGAGTACCACTGAAGCTTTCTTT; CDR3: CASSWGQGRSTTEAFF
size: -; D: TRBD2; V: TRBV20-1; J: TRBJ2-3; DNA: TGCAGTGCCCTAGGGGGCGGGGGGGCGGGGTTGGTAGATACGCAGTATTTT; CDR3: CSALGGGGAGLVDTQYF
size: -; D: -; V: TRBV6-1; J: TRBJ1-1; DNA: TGTGCCAGCAGTCGTACAGATTCTGAAGCTTTCTTT; CDR3: CASSRTDSEAFF
size: many; D: TRBD1; V: TRBV19; J: TRBJ1-2; DNA: TGTGCCAGTACCTCGGGACAGGGCACAAGTGGCTACACCTTC; CDR3: CASTSGQGTSGYTF
size: many; D: -; V: TRBV14; J: TRBJ2-7; DNA: TGTGCCAGCGCACCTGCAGGGAATCGGGGCGAGCAGTACTTC; CDR3: CASAPAGNRGEQYF
size: many; D: -; V: TRBV3-1; J: TRBJ1-4; DNA: TGTGCCAGCAGCCAACAGGGATTGGAACTGTTTTTT; CDR3: CASSQQGLELFF
size: many; D: TRBD1; V: TRBV19; J: TRBJ2-1; DNA: TGTGCCAGTAGTATAGCAGCGGCAAACAGGGGACCATACAATGAGCAGTTCTTC; CDR3: CASSIAAANRGPYNEQFF
size: -; D: TRBD1; V: TRBV5-1; J: TRBJ1-1; DNA: TGCGCCAGCAGCTTCGGACAGGGCCCATCCACTGAAGCTTTCTTT; CDR3: CASSFGQGPSTEAFF
size: -; D: TRBD1; V: TRBV5-1; J: TRBJ2-5; DNA: TGCGCCAGCAGCAAACGGGACAGGGTTAGGGAGACCCAGTACTTC; CDR3: CASSKRDRVRETQYF
size: -; D: -; V: TRBV20-1; J: TRBJ1-1; DNA: TGCAGTGCTAGAGAACGGGGCGGCGTTGAAGCTTTCTTT; CDR3: CSARERGGVEAFF
size: -; D: TRBD1; V: TRBV7-8; J: TRBJ1-2; DNA: TGTGCCAGCAGCTTATATAGGGCTGGACAGGGATATGGCTACACCTTC; CDR3: CASSLYRAGQGYGYTF
size: many; D: -; V: TRBV28; J: TRBJ2-7; DNA: TGTGCCAGCAGTGGCATCCGGGACCTTAAAGGGCGCGAGCAGTACTTC; CDR3: CASSGIRDLKGREQYF
size: many; D: -; V: TRBV5-1; J: TRBJ1-4; DNA: TGCGCCAGCAGCAACGACGGACGTGCAAAACTGTTTTTT; CDR3: CASSNDGRAKLFF
size: many; D: -; V: TRBV20-1; J: TRBJ2-7; DNA: TGCAGTGCTAGGGACAGTTCCCTTAGCTCCTACGAGCAGTACTTC; CDR3: CSARDSSLSSYEQYF
size: many; D: -; V: TRBV2; J: TRBJ2-7; DNA: TGTGCCAGCACTATCCAGGGGACCCACGAGCAGTACTTC; CDR3: CASTIQGTHEQYF
size: many; D: TRBD1; V: TRBV5-1; J: TRBJ2-7; DNA: TGCGCCAGCAAGTATGGGACAGGGGTTTACGAGCAGTACTTC; CDR3: CASKYGTGVYEQYF
size: few; D: -; V: TRBV10-1; J: TRBJ1-2; DNA: TGCGCCAGCAGTGAGGGGGCCGTGGGCTACACCTTC; CDR3: CASSEGAVGYTF
size: -; D: -; V: TRBV29-1; J: TRBJ2-7; DNA: TGCAGCGTGGCCGTCGGGGCAAACCTGGGGGCTTCCTACGAGCAGTACTTC; CDR3: CSVAVGANLGASYEQYF
size: -; D: -; V: TRBV3-1; J: TRBJ2-5; DNA: TGTGCCAGCAGCCCGGAGGGTGGGACCCAGTACTTC; CDR3: CASSPEGGTQYF
size: many; D: TRBD2; V: TRBV6-2/TRBV6-3; J: TRBJ2-7; DNA: TGTGCCAGCAGTTACGAGAGCGGGGGGGCCTACGAGCAGTACTTC; CDR3: CASSYESGGAYEQYF
size: -; D: TRBD1; V: TRBV27; J: TRBJ1-2; DNA: TGTGCCAGCAGTTTCGACAGGGGAAGGGGCTACACCTTC; CDR3: CASSFDRGRGYTF
size: -; D: -; V: TRBV3-1; J: TRBJ1-2; DNA: TGTGCCAGCAGCCGGGCAAGGCAACACTATGGCTACACCTTC; CDR3: CASSRARQHYGYTF
size: few; D: -; V: TRBV20-1; J: TRBJ1-2; DNA: TGCAGTGCTAGGAACAGAAATGGTTGGTCTGGCTACACCTTC; CDR3: CSARNRNGWSGYTF
size: many; D: TRBD2; V: TRBV28; J: TRBJ2-1; DNA: TGTGCCAGCAGTGGTGCCCTAGCGGGGAACTACAATGAGCAGTTCTTC; CDR3: CASSGALAGNYNEQFF
size: -; D: -; V: TRBV4-1; J: TRBJ2-5; DNA: TGCGCCAGTCGCGACCCTTCATCTCAAGAGACCCAGTACTTC; CDR3: CASRDPSSQETQYF
size: -; D: -; V: TRBV6-1; J: TRBJ1-1; DNA: TGTGCCAGCAGTGAAAAAAAGCTCAGGTCTAACACTGAAGCTTTCTTT; CDR3: CASSEKKLRSNTEAFF
size: many; D: -; V: TRBV2; J: TRBJ2-5; DNA: TGTGCCAGCAGTGGTGACAGGCAAGAGACCCAGTACTTC; CDR3: CASSGDRQETQYF
size: once; D: -; V: TRBV19; J: TRBJ1-6; DNA: TGTGCCAGACAACGGTACGGCAGCTCGGGAGGCACCCTCCACTTT; CDR3: CARQRYGSSGGTLHF
size: few; D: TRBD1; V: TRBV30; J: TRBJ1-2; DNA: TGTGCCAGGGACAGGGGAATTTCTGGCTACACCTTC; CDR3: CARDRGISGYTF
size: many; D: -; V: TRBV28; J: TRBJ1-2; DNA: TGTGCCAGCAGTTTTCGAGCGACGGGTATTTTTCCCACCTTC; CDR3: CASSFRATGIFPTF
size: few; D: -; V: TRBV19; J: TRBJ2-3; DNA: TGTGCCAGTAGTAGGGTTGGAGTTGCAGATACGCAGTATTTT; CDR3: CASSRVGVADTQYF
size: many; D: -; V: TRBV11-2; J: TRBJ1-1; DNA: TGTGCCAGCAGCTGGAGGGGCCAGAACACTGAAGCTTTCTTT; CDR3: CASSWRGQNTEAFF
size: few; D: -; V: TRBV4-2; J: TRBJ1-6; DNA: TGTGCCAGCAGCTCGGGAGCCGATAATTCACCCCTCCACTTT; CDR3: CASSSGADNSPLHF